The 31 T cell receptor beta chains below were found in one sample sequenced in a study of CD8 T cells in Susac syndrome. RNA in amounts of roughly 0.5 to 1 ug was reverse transcribed with random hexamers. TCRdb processed the immunoSEQ multiplex PCR reads anew with MiXCR; each CDR3 protein has one entry. The table shows some 170,000 distinct CDR3 sequences, with roughly 94% occurring only once. Sequenced sample: CD4+ T cells from PBMCs. Receptor source: a human donor with Susac syndrome.

The gene calls are TRBV29-1 and TRBJ1-1; a possible D gene is TRBD1 (5 bases). The CDR3 is 12 residues long. Germline V lookup: CDR1 SQVTM, CDR2 ANQGSEA. V gave up 0 bases and J gave up 6 bases, with 8 bases separating them. In DNA, the CDR3 is TGCAGCGTTGAAGAATGGGGGTCTGAAGCTTTCTTT. Protein: CSVEEWGSEAFF. Together with reference TRBV29-1 and TRBJ1-1, the CDR3 gives the full variable domain: SAVISQKPSRDICQRGTSLTIQCQVDSQVTMMFWYRQQPGQSLTLIATANQGSEATYESGFVIDKFPISRPNLTFSTLTVSNMSPEDSSIYLCSVEEWGSEAFFGQGTRLTVV.

V gene TRBV7-2 combines with J gene TRBJ2-1; TRBD2 is a possible D gene (6 bases). V dropped 2 bases and J dropped 15 bases, with 17 bases sitting between them. CDR3 length: 13 residues. Germline lookup yields CDR1 SGHTA and CDR2 FQGNSA. The CDR3 nucleotides read TGTGCCAGCAGCTTATCCCCTCCGGGAGCGGGGTTCTTC. It specifies CASSLSPPGAGFF. The whole variable domain, filled in from reference TRBV7-2 and TRBJ2-1, reads GAGVSQSPSNKVTEKGKDVELRCDPISGHTALYWYRQSLGQGLEFLIYFQGNSAPDKSGLPSDRFSAERTGGSVSTLTIQRTQQEDSAVYLCASSLSPPGAGFFGPGTRLTVL.

The genes are TRBV27 and TRBJ2-7; 8 bases align to TRBD2. Germline values: CDR1 MNHEY, CDR2 SMNVEV (reference sequence). The CDR3 is 16 amino acids. The J segment lost 2 bases and the V segment lost 5 bases, leaving 11 bases of the junction unmatched. In nucleotides, the CDR3 is TGTGCCAGCAGTCCCTTAGCGGGAACCCAAGCCTACGAGCAGTACTTC. It specifies CASSPLAGTQAYEQYF.

V gene TRBV20-1 combines with J gene TRBJ2-5; the match to TRBD1 covers 8 bases. CDR1 is DFQATT and CDR2 is SNEGSKA in the germline V gene (reference sequence). Trimming took 2 bases from V and 1 from J; bases not matched to a gene: 12. This CDR3 is 17 amino acids long. CDR3 DNA: TGCAGTGCTAGACCCCCGAGGCAGGGGGCTATCCAAGAGACCCAGTACTTC. Protein product: CSARPPRQGAIQETQYF.

The chain links TRBV30 to TRBJ1-6; unclear D gene. The CDR3 spans 16 residues. From germline, CDR1 is GTSNPN and CDR2 SVGIG (reference sequence). Trimming left V 0 bases short and J 5 bases short, with 14 bases between. CDR3 amino acids: CAWSVGFVGNNSPLHF. The CDR3 DNA follows: TGTGCCTGGAGTGTGGGGTTCGTGGGAAATAATTCACCCCTCCACTTT.

The chain uses TRBV28 and TRBJ2-7; no firm D call. Trimming removed 4 bases at V and 2 bases at J, with 9 bases between. Germline values: CDR1 MDHEN, CDR2 SYDVKM. The CDR3 consists of 13 residues. DNA of the CDR3: TGTGCCAGCAGTTCCCCCAGCACCTACGAGCAGTACTTC. Translated, it gives CASSSPSTYEQYF.

The chain combines TRBV20-1 with TRBJ1-3, with D uncertain. The CDR3 length is 14 residues. Germline CDR1 is DFQATT and CDR2 is SNEGSKA (reference sequence). V was trimmed by 0 bases and J by 0 bases, leaving 6 bases between them. The CDR3 region has the DNA TGCAGTGCTAGAGACGAGGCCTCTGGAAACACCATATATTTT. It codes for CSARDEASGNTIYF.

The chain carries TRBV7-9 and TRBJ2-5, with 9 bases that match TRBD1. The length of the CDR3 is 14 residues. V was pared by 3 bases and J by 5 bases, with 4 bases of the junction left unmatched. Germline V gene lookup returns CDR1 SEHNR and CDR2 FQNEAQ (reference sequence). The CDR3 nucleotides are TGTGCCAGCAGCTTGGACAGGGGTCCCGAGACCCAGTACTTC. The encoded protein is CASSLDRGPETQYF.

J is TRBJ2-5 and V is TRBV7-2; 8 bases are shared with TRBD1. The CDR3 has 15 amino acids. Per germline, CDR1 SGHTA and CDR2 FQGNSA. J lost 5 bases, V lost 1 base, and 6 bases had no gene match. The CDR3 spells CASSLGGQAEETQYF. CDR3 bases: TGTGCCAGCAGCTTAGGGGGACAGGCTGAGGAGACCCAGTACTTC.

V is TRBV11-2 and J is TRBJ2-7; unclear D gene. V was clipped by 5 bases and J by 5 bases, with 16 bases between them. The CDR3 length is 14 residues. The germline V gene has CDR1 SGHAT and CDR2 FQNNGV. The CDR3: CASSTLGRLHEQYF. CDR3 DNA: TGTGCCAGCAGCACCCTGGGTAGGTTACACGAGCAGTACTTC.

This chain uses TRBV5-4 with TRBJ2-5; D tentatively fits TRBD1 or TRBD2 (5 bases each). Trimming took off 4 bases at V and 1 base at J, with 14 bases between the two ends. In germline, CDR1 is SGHNT, CDR2 YYREEE (reference sequence). The CDR3 sequence is 15 residues long. The CDR3 sequence: CASSPDIGAQETQYF. CDR3 sequence (DNA): TGTGCCAGCAGCCCGGACATCGGGGCCCAAGAGACCCAGTACTTC.

As regards this clonotype: The germline gene is not matched at one end of the junction; a read error may be the cause. V usage is TRBV28 and J usage is TRBJ1-1; D is uncertain. The CDR3 runs 14 residues. Per germline, CDR1 MDHEN and CDR2 SYDVKM. The CDR3 region has the DNA TGTGCCAGCAGTTTCCGGATAATGAAAACTGAAGCTTTCTTT. Its translation is CASSFRIMKTEAFF.

The J gene is TRBJ2-7, the V gene TRBV6-5; D tentatively reads TRBD1 or TRBD2 (6 bases each). Trimming left V 2 bases short and J 2 bases short, with 13 bases between. Germline assignment: CDR1 MNHEY and CDR2 SVGAGI. The CDR3 is 15 residues long. CDR3: CASSYPGANTYEQYF. As DNA, the CDR3 is TGTGCCAGCAGTTACCCGGGGGCCAATACCTACGAGCAGTACTTC.

The chain joins TRBV18 to TRBJ1-2, with D uncertain. V lost 3 bases to trimming and J lost 7 bases, with 12 bases between them. Germline CDR1 KGHSH, CDR2 LQKENI. CDR3 length: 13 amino acids. CDR3 loop: CASSPGPDSGYTF. For the CDR3, the DNA is TGTGCCAGCTCACCGGGTCCGGATTCTGGCTACACCTTC.

The chain joins TRBV27 to TRBJ2-2; D ambiguous. CDR3 size: 13 residues. Germline CDR1 and CDR2: MNHEY and SMNVEV (reference sequence). Trimming shortened V by 5 bases and J by 6 bases, and 10 bases separated the two germline ends. CDR3 sequence: CASSPLRAGELFF. CDR3 sequence (DNA): TGTGCCAGCAGTCCCTTAAGAGCCGGGGAGCTGTTTTTT.

The V call is TRBV12-3 or TRBV12-4, the J call TRBJ1-2, with D possibly TRBD1 on 6 matching bases. The V end lost 1 base, the J end lost 4 bases, and 10 bases lay between the germline ends. The CDR3 has 14 residues. The CDR3 sequence is CASSLGQDLYGYTF. In DNA, the CDR3 is TGTGCCAGCAGTTTAGGACAGGACCTCTATGGCTACACCTTC.

The chain recombines TRBV19 with TRBJ2-6; D remains ambiguous. CDR1 and CDR2 (germline): LNHDA, SQIVND (reference sequence). V was shortened by 3 bases and J by 3 bases, with 3 bases between the two germline ends. CDR3 size: 13 residues. The CDR3 protein is CASSINGANVLTF. The CDR3 region has the DNA TGTGCCAGTAGTATTAATGGGGCCAACGTCCTGACTTTC.

Remarks on this clonotype: Mismatch with germline at one junction end may stem from a read error. The chain combines TRBV6-6 with TRBJ2-7; TRBD2 matches 12 bases. This CDR3 comprises 16 residues. CDR1 is MNHNY and CDR2 is SVGAGI in the germline V gene (reference sequence). This CDR3 reads CASSQWTSGATLRPFF. In DNA form, the CDR3 reads TGTGCCAGCAGTCAATGGACTAGCGGGGCCACCTTGCGCCCGTTCTTC.

This clonotype was picked up one time. The DNA for the CDR3 is TGTGCCTGGAGTCAACCAGGGGGCACCTACGAGCAGTACTTC. Its protein product is CAWSQPGGTYEQYF. This chain uses TRBV30 with TRBJ2-7, with 8 bases matching TRBD1. With 2 bases clipped from V and 2 bases from J, the junction kept 5 bases outside the gene matches. The CDR3 has 14 amino acids. Germline V gene sequence: CDR1 GTSNPN, CDR2 SVGIG (reference sequence).

The chain is built from TRBV2 and TRBJ2-7; D perhaps matches TRBD2 (5 bases). V lost 8 bases, J lost 5 bases, and 16 bases lay in between. Per germline, CDR1 SNHLY and CDR2 FYNNEI. This CDR3 spans 13 amino acids. The CDR3 protein is CASAGPEEDEQYF. The CDR3 nucleotides read TGTGCCAGCGCCGGGCCGGAGGAGGACGAGCAGTACTTC.

The CDR3 DNA reads TGTGCCAGCAGCCGGGGTAGCGGAACCTACGAGCAGTACTTC. Translated, it gives CASSRGSGTYEQYF. The chain has TRBV7-2 and TRBJ2-7, with D possibly TRBD2 on 6 matching bases. Germline loops: CDR1 SGHTA, CDR2 FQGNSA. The CDR3 is 14 amino acids. Trimming took off 5 bases at V and 2 bases at J, with 13 bases between the two ends.

The gene calls are TRBV7-9 and TRBJ2-7; D remains ambiguous. Germline V CDR1 and CDR2: SEHNR, FQNEAQ (reference sequence). The CDR3 consists of 12 residues. V lost 5 bases and J lost 3, with 8 bases in between. CDR3 sequence (DNA): TGTGCCAGCAGCCCCTCCAACTACGAGCAGTACTTC. Amino acid sequence: CASSPSNYEQYF. Complete variable domain (other parts from reference TRBV7-9 and TRBJ2-7): DTGVSQNPRHKITKRGQNVTFRCDPISEHNRLYWYRQTLGQGPEFLTYFQNEAQLEKSRLLSDRFSAERPKGSFSTLEIQRTEQGDSAMYLCASSPSNYEQYFGPGTRLTVT.

This clonotype was picked up a small number of times. The genes are TRBV20-1 and TRBJ2-7; 12 bases are shared with TRBD2. The ends lost 3 bases at V and 3 bases at J; junction bases unmatched: 6. Germline loops: CDR1 DFQATT, CDR2 SNEGSKA (reference sequence). The CDR3 has 15 residues. The CDR3 protein is CSARQLAGGNYEQYF. The CDR3 region has the DNA TGCAGTGCTAGGCAGCTAGCGGGGGGGAACTACGAGCAGTACTTC.

This clonotype was observed a handful of times. The V gene is TRBV7-3, the J gene TRBJ2-1; 12 bases line up with TRBD2. Per the germline V gene, CDR1 is SGHTA and CDR2 is FQGTGA. The CDR3 contains 14 residues. Trimming removed 5 bases from V and 7 bases from J; junction bases left unmatched: 3. The CDR3 DNA is TGTGCCAGCAGCCCTCTAGCGGGGGGGAATGAGCAGTTCTTC. Residues: CASSPLAGGNEQFF.

The chain links TRBV3-1 to TRBJ2-1, with D maybe TRBD1 (6 bases). There are 14 residues in the CDR3. The germline V gene encodes CDR1 LGHDT and CDR2 YNNKEL (reference sequence). V was clipped by 4 bases and J by 3 bases, with 10 bases between them. The CDR3 is CASSPRDIYNEQFF. The CDR3 region has the DNA TGTGCCAGCAGCCCCCGGGACATCTACAATGAGCAGTTCTTC.

The chain has TRBV7-9 and TRBJ2-2, with TRBD2 matching 7 bases. Per germline, CDR1 SEHNR and CDR2 FQNEAQ (reference sequence). This CDR3 is built from 14 residues. The V and J ends lost 5 bases and 4 bases, in that order; junction bases with no gene match: 4. This CDR3 is CASSRTSSTGELFF. CDR3 nucleotide sequence: TGTGCCAGCAGCAGGACTAGTAGCACCGGGGAGCTGTTTTTT.

The rearrangement uses TRBV6-6 and TRBJ2-7; D is perhaps TRBD1 (7 bases). Germline lookup yields CDR1 MNHNY and CDR2 SVGAGI (reference sequence). This CDR3 comprises 13 residues. V was trimmed by 2 bases and J by 4 bases, leaving 9 bases between them. The CDR3: CASSYAGGYEQYF. DNA for the CDR3: TGTGCCAGCAGTTACGCAGGGGGGTACGAGCAGTACTTC.

The chain joins TRBV6-6 to TRBJ2-7, with 7 bases that match TRBD1. CDR1 is MNHNY and CDR2 is SVGAGI in the germline V gene (reference sequence). The CDR3 extends over 14 amino acids. V dropped 5 bases and J dropped 2; count of bases not matched to a gene: 6. The CDR3 is CASSPGGTTYEQYF. In DNA form, the CDR3 reads TGTGCCAGCAGTCCAGGGGGAACGACCTACGAGCAGTACTTC.

The gene calls are TRBV7-2 and TRBJ1-3; D is uncertain. The CDR3 runs to 15 residues. Germline CDR1 SGHTA, CDR2 FQGNSA. The germline V and J ends were trimmed by 1 base and 2 bases, with 9 bases remaining between them. Here the CDR3 reads CASSLVEVTGNTIYF. CDR3 sequence (DNA): TGTGCCAGCAGCTTAGTGGAGGTCACTGGAAACACCATATATTTT.

The chain joins TRBV5-1 to TRBJ1-4; no reliable D call. Germline V gives CDR1 SGHRS, CDR2 YFSETQ. V gave up 2 bases and J gave up 0 bases, with 11 bases separating them. The CDR3 contains 16 residues. CDR3 amino acids: CASSLRAIATNEKLFF. CDR3 bases: TGCGCCAGCAGCTTACGAGCGATTGCAACTAATGAAAAACTGTTTTTT.

V and J are TRBV4-1 and TRBJ2-7; D unresolved. Trimming removed 3 bases from V and 5 bases from J, with 11 bases in between. Per germline, CDR1 MGHRA and CDR2 YSYEKL. This CDR3 spans 13 amino acids. The chain's CDR3 is CASSHRRWDEQYF. The DNA for the CDR3 is TGCGCCAGCAGCCACCGTAGGTGGGACGAGCAGTACTTC.